The TCR beta chain under discussion was sequenced for a study of T cell responses to AZD1222 COVID-19 vaccine. Whole-study context: Samples with a second dose at about 4 or about 12 weeks were pooled together. Whole-study findings and limits: Spike-specific TCR breadth and depth rose after two AZD1222 doses. Donors in the cohort were predominantly white British and more often female, and clonal diversity was possibly underestimated.

Sequencing used immunoSEQ multiplex PCR; TCRdb keeps in-frame clones, though not all of them. The table records roughly 99,000 clones, roughly 90% of them present only once. Germline CDR1 is SGHRS and CDR2 is YFSETQ. The J segment lost 3 bases and the V segment lost 0 bases, leaving 4 bases of the junction unmatched. CDR3 length: 16 residues. Comment on this clone: Its specificity is unknown.

V is TRBV5-1 and J is TRBJ1-3; TRBD1 matches at 9 bases. The clonotype comes from an adult in good health. Sample: peripheral blood, taken on day 0 of AZD1222 vaccination. CDR3 protein: CASSLADRGYGNTIYF. Written as DNA, the CDR3 is TGCGCCAGCAGCTTGGCGGACAGGGGATATGGAAACACCATATATTTT. Variable domain in full (rest from reference TRBV5-1 and TRBJ1-3): KAGVTQTPRYLIKTRGQQVTLSCSPISGHRSVSWYQQTPGQGLQFLFEYFSETQRNKGNFPGRFSGRQFSNSRSEMNVSTLELGDSALYLCASSLADRGYGNTIYFGEGSWLTVV.